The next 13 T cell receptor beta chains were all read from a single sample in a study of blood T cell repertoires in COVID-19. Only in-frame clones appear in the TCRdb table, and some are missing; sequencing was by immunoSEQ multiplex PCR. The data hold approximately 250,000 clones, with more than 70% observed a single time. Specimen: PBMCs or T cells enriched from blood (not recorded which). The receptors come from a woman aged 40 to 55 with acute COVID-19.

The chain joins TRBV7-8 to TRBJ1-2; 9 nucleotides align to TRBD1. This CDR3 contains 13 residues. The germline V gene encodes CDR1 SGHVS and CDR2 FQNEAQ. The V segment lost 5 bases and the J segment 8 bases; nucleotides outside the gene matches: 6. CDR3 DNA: TGTGCCAGCAGCCCCGGACAGGGGATAGGCTACACCTTC. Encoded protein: CASSPGQGIGYTF.

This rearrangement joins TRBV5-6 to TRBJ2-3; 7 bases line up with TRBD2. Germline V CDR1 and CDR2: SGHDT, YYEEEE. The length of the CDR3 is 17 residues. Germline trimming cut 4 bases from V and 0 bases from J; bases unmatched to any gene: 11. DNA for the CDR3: TGTGCCAGCAGCCTTTTTCAGACTAGCTGGAGCACAGATACGCAGTATTTT. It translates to CASSLFQTSWSTDTQYF.

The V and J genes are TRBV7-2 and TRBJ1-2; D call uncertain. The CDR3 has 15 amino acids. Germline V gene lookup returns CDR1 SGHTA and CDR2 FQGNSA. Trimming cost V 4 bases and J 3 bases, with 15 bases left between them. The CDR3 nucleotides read TGTGCCAGCAGCTCCGGGGAGAAGGTTTACTATGGCTACACCTTC. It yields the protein CASSSGEKVYYGYTF.

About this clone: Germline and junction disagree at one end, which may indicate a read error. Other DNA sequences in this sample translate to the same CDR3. The CDR3 DNA is TGTGCCAGCAGTTATTCCCCGGGACAGGGATACACCGGGGAGTTGTTTTTT. Translated, it gives CASSYSPGQGYTGELFF. V and J are TRBV6-2 or TRBV6-3 and TRBJ2-2; 9 bases match TRBD1. This CDR3 is 17 amino acids long. Germline assignment: CDR1 MNHEY and CDR2 SVGEGT.

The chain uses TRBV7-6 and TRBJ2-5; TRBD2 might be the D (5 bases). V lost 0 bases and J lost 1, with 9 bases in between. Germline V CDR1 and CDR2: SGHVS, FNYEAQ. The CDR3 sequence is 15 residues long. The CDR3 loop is CASSLARAPQETQYF. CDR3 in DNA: TGTGCCAGCAGCTTAGCGAGGGCCCCCCAAGAGACCCAGTACTTC.

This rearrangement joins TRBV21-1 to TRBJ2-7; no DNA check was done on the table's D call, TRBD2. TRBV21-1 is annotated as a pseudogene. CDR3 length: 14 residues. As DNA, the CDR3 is TGTGCCAGCAGCAAACGAGGGGAAGGAGGGGAGCAGTACGTC. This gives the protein CASSKRGEGGEQYV.

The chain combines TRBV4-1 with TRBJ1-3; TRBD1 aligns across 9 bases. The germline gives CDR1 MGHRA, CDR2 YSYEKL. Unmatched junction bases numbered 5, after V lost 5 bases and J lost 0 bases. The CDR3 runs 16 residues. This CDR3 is CASSVGQGSSGNTIYF. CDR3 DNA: TGCGCCAGCAGCGTAGGACAGGGGAGCTCTGGAAACACCATATATTTT.

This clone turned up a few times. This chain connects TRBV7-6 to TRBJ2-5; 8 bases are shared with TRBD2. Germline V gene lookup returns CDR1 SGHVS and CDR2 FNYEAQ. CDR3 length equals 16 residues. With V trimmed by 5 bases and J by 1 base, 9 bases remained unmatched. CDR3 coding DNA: TGTGCCAGCAGCACCGGGGGGGCTGTTATCCAAGAGACCCAGTACTTC. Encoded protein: CASSTGGAVIQETQYF.

CDR3 residues: CASSKGFGTYHYNEQFF. CDR3 nucleotide sequence: TGTGCCAGCAGCAAAGGCTTCGGGACATACCACTACAATGAGCAGTTCTTC. The chain carries TRBV21-1 and TRBJ2-1; TRBD1 is the table's D call and was not checked against the DNA. TRBV21-1 counts as a pseudogene. This CDR3 comprises 17 residues.

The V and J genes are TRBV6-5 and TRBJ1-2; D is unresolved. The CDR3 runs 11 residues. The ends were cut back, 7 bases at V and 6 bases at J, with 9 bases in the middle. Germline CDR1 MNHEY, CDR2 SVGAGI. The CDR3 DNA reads TGTGCCAGCACAGAGGTAGATGGCTACACCTTC. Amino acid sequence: CASTEVDGYTF.

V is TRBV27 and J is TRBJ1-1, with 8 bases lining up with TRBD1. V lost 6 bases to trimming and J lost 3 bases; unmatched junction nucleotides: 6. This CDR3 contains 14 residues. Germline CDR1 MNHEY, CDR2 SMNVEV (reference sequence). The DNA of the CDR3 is TGTGCCAGCAGCCGGACGACAGGGGACACTGAAGCTTTCTTT. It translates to CASSRTTGDTEAFF.

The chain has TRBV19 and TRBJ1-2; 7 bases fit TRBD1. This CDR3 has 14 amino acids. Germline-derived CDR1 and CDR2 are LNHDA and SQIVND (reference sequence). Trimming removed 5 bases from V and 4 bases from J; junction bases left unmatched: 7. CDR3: CASSDRAQGYGYTF. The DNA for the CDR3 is TGTGCCAGTAGTGACAGGGCCCAAGGCTATGGCTACACCTTC. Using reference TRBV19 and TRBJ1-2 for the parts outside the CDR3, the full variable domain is DGGITQSPKYLFRKEGQNVTLSCEQNLNHDAMYWYRQDPGQGLRLIYYSQIVNDFQKGDIAEGYSVSREKKESFPLTVTSAQKNPTAFYLCASSDRAQGYGYTFGSGTRLTVV.

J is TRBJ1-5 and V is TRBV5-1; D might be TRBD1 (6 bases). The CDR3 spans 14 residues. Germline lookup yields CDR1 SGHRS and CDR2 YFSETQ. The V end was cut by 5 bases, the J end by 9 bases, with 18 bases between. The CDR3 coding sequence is TGCGCCAGCAGGAAAACAGGGTTCGACTCGCCCCAGCATTTT. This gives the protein CASRKTGFDSPQHF. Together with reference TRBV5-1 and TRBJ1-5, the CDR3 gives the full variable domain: KAGVTQTPRYLIKTRGQQVTLSCSPISGHRSVSWYQQTPGQGLQFLFEYFSETQRNKGNFPGRFSGRQFSNSRSEMNVSTLELGDSALYLCASRKTGFDSPQHFGDGTRLSIL.